Listed here are 32 T cell receptor beta chains from one sample, sequenced in a study of cytomegalovirus exposure and HLA in healthy donors. It was with 60 Vbeta and 13 Jbeta primers that the PCR ran. Profiling relied on immunoSEQ multiplex PCR, and the TCRdb table lists in-frame clones only, not all of them. The table records 110,000 to 150,000 clones, 80% of them present only once. Sample: PBMCs. These receptors all come from a man in his forties in good health and CMV-seronegative.

The rearrangement uses TRBV15 and TRBJ2-7; D gene ambiguous. Deletions cut 0 bases from V and 6 bases from J, with 9 bases between. The CDR3 loop spans 13 amino acids. Germline CDR1 LNHNV, CDR2 YYDKDF (reference sequence). The CDR3 spells CATSRDLVREQYF. The CDR3 DNA reads as TGTGCCACCAGCAGAGATTTAGTCCGCGAGCAGTACTTC.

The rearrangement links TRBV11-3 to TRBJ2-1; a possible D gene is TRBD1 (6 bases). This CDR3 region has 16 residues. The germline V gene has CDR1 SGHNT and CDR2 YENEEA. V lost 3 bases to trimming and J lost 8 bases, with 20 bases between them. The CDR3 sequence: CASSFDGQRQADEQFF. Written as DNA, the CDR3 is TGTGCCAGCAGCTTTGATGGACAGCGACAGGCGGATGAGCAGTTCTTC. Together with reference TRBV11-3 and TRBJ2-1, the CDR3 gives the full variable domain: EAGVVQSPRYKIIEKKQPVAFWCNPISGHNTLYWYLQNLGQGPELLIRYENEEAVDDSQLPKDRFSAERLKGVDSTLKIQPAELGDSAVYLCASSFDGQRQADEQFFGPGTRLTVL.

This clone was seen only once. The chain joins TRBV15 to TRBJ2-7; D perhaps matches TRBD1 (5 bases). There are 15 residues in the CDR3. Trimming took 0 bases from V and 0 from J, leaving 9 bases between them. Germline V lookup: CDR1 LNHNV, CDR2 YYDKDF (reference sequence). CDR3: CATSRDLDTSYEQYF. For the CDR3, the DNA is TGTGCCACCAGCAGAGATCTGGACACCTCCTACGAGCAGTACTTC.

The gene calls are TRBV6-5 and TRBJ2-5; the match to TRBD1 covers 7 bases. The better agreement between TRBJ2-7 and the DNA end casts doubt on the J call. The CDR3 contains 14 residues. The V gene's germline CDR1 is MNHEY and CDR2 SVGAGI. The CDR3 DNA sequence: TGTGCCAGCAGTTGGCAACAGGGGTCCTACGAGCAGTACTTC. Protein: CASSWQQGSYEQYF.

Details on this clone: This likely comes from a read error, as the CDR3 has no conserved phenylalanine or tryptophan at its end. This rearrangement joins TRBV19 to TRBJ1-2; 8 bases align to TRBD1. Per the germline V gene, CDR1 is LNHDA and CDR2 is SQIVND (reference sequence). J was trimmed by 4 bases and V by 6 bases; bases with no gene match: 7. This CDR3 comprises 14 residues. The CDR3 spells CASRSGTGLYGYTS. CDR3 nucleotides: TGTGCCAGTAGGTCCGGGACAGGACTCTATGGCTACACCTCC.

In nucleotides, the CDR3 is TGTGCCAGTAGTCCAGGGACAGGGGGCTACAATGAGCAGTTCTTC. This translates into CASSPGTGGYNEQFF. The chain combines TRBV19 with TRBJ2-1, with 11 bases aligning to TRBD1. This CDR3 has 15 amino acids. In germline, CDR1 is LNHDA, CDR2 SQIVND (reference sequence). V dropped 5 bases and J dropped 3; count of bases not matched to a gene: 3.

V is TRBV6-1 and J is TRBJ2-7; 10 nucleotides agree with TRBD1. The V and J ends lost 9 bases and 2 bases, in that order; junction bases with no gene match: 7. Germline CDR1 and CDR2: MNHNS and SASEGT. The CDR3 sequence is 14 residues long. The CDR3 here is CASPAGTGAYEQYF. As DNA, the CDR3 is TGTGCCAGTCCGGCAGGGACAGGGGCCTACGAGCAGTACTTC.

The gene calls are TRBV11-2 and TRBJ1-3, with TRBD1 identical over 7 bases. Trimming at V came to 5 bases and at J to 4 bases, leaving 5 bases not matched to a gene. The CDR3 has 14 residues. Germline V gene sequence: CDR1 SGHAT, CDR2 FQNNGV. The CDR3 reads CASSPDRVGNTIYF. For the CDR3, the DNA is TGTGCCAGCAGCCCCGACAGGGTGGGAAACACCATATATTTT.

Written as DNA, the CDR3 is TGTGCTAGTGGTTTAATGAGCCTCTCCTACGAGCAGTACTTC. It yields the protein CASGLMSLSYEQYF. The V call is TRBV12-5, the J call TRBJ2-7, with D hard to call. CDR3 length: 14 amino acids. Germline values: CDR1 LGHNT, CDR2 FRNRAP. V dropped 3 bases and J dropped 0 bases, with 9 bases sitting between them.

The rearrangement uses TRBV4-3 and TRBJ2-3; 13 bases agree with TRBD2. This CDR3 comprises 14 residues. Germline values: CDR1 LGHNA, CDR2 YSLEER. The V and J ends lost 4 bases and 8 bases, in that order; junction bases with no gene match: 3. Here the CDR3 reads CASSPGTSGITQYF. Here the CDR3 DNA reads TGCGCCAGCAGCCCCGGGACTAGCGGGATTACGCAGTATTTT.

This chain uses TRBV5-4 with TRBJ2-7; TRBD2 matches 9 bases. V gave up 4 bases and J gave up 3 bases; unmatched junction bases: 5. CDR3 size: 14 residues. Germline V gene lookup returns CDR1 SGHNT and CDR2 YYREEE (reference sequence). This CDR3 is CASSPGRGGYEQYF. The CDR3 DNA is TGTGCCAGCAGCCCGGGGCGGGGGGGCTACGAGCAGTACTTC.

The CDR3, as DNA: TGTGCCAGCAGCTTTCGCGGGGGGCCGGGTTACAATGAGCAGTTCTTC. Residues: CASSFRGGPGYNEQFF. The V gene is TRBV7-2, the J gene TRBJ2-1, with 8 nucleotides matching TRBD2. The CDR3 consists of 16 residues. The germline CDR1 and CDR2 sequences are SGHTA and FQGNSA. V dropped 3 bases and J dropped 4; count of bases not matched to a gene: 8.

The V call is TRBV7-9, the J call TRBJ2-1; tentative D call: TRBD2 (6 bases). CDR1 is SEHNR, CDR2 FQNEAQ, per germline (reference sequence). The germline V and J ends were trimmed by 5 bases and 2 bases, with 13 bases remaining between them. CDR3 length equals 15 residues. The CDR3 nucleotides are TGTGCCAGCAGCCCCGGGACTCTCCCCTACAATGAGCAGTTCTTC. As protein: CASSPGTLPYNEQFF.

The chain links TRBV29-1 to TRBJ2-7, with D uncertain. In germline, CDR1 is SQVTM, CDR2 ANQGSEA. Between the trimmed V and J ends, which lost 0 bases and 3 bases, there was a span of 9 bases. The CDR3 totals 13 residues. CDR3 residues: CSVEDLESYEQYF. The CDR3, as DNA: TGCAGCGTTGAAGACCTAGAAAGCTACGAGCAGTACTTC.

V and J are TRBV5-1 and TRBJ2-3, with unresolved D. CDR1 and CDR2 (germline): SGHRS, YFSETQ. The CDR3 is made up of 15 amino acids. V lost 0 bases to trimming and J lost 6 bases, with 14 bases between them. CDR3 amino acids: CASSLGALRRDTQYF. The CDR3 DNA reads as TGCGCCAGCAGCTTGGGGGCCCTCCGACGGGATACGCAGTATTTT.

Only a few counts were recorded for this clone. The J gene is TRBJ2-3, the V gene TRBV25-1; 10 bases are a match to TRBD2. Per the germline V gene, CDR1 is MGHDK and CDR2 is SYGVNS. The CDR3 sequence is 17 residues long. V shed 2 bases, J shed 1 base, and the junction held 6 bases outside the gene matches. The CDR3 region is CASSEQRGGRGTDTQYF. The DNA of the CDR3 is TGTGCCAGCAGTGAACAGCGGGGGGGGCGTGGCACAGATACGCAGTATTTT.

The chain is built from TRBV9 and TRBJ1-4; tentative D call: TRBD1 (5 bases). The CDR3 has 18 residues. Trimming removed 3 bases at V and 7 bases at J, with 25 bases between. Germline V gene data show CDR1 as SGDLS and CDR2 as YYNGEE. CDR3 sequence (DNA): TGTGCCAGCAGCGCCCTGGAGGGGACGGGCCTAAGGTTTGAAAAACTGTTTTTT. Its translation is CASSALEGTGLRFEKLFF.

The sample holds a few counts of this clone. The rearrangement links TRBV6-5 to TRBJ2-3; D ambiguous. Germline CDR1 reads MNHEY; CDR2 reads SVGAGI. This CDR3 spans 13 amino acids. The ends were cut back, 2 bases at V and 3 bases at J, with 6 bases in the middle. The CDR3 DNA reads as TGTGCCAGCAGTTACCCCGGTACAGATACGCAGTATTTT. Protein: CASSYPGTDTQYF.

CDR3 sequence (DNA): TGTGCCAGCAGCCTAAGACAGGGATCCTACGAGCAGTACTTC. It translates to CASSLRQGSYEQYF. The rearrangement joins TRBV27 to TRBJ2-7, with TRBD1 identical over 7 bases. J was trimmed by 1 base and V by 6 bases; bases with no gene match: 6. Germline CDR1 is MNHEY and CDR2 is SMNVEV (reference sequence). The CDR3 covers 14 residues.

The V gene is TRBV10-1, the J gene TRBJ1-4; D possibly corresponds to TRBD1 (6 bases). The germline V gene encodes CDR1 WNHNN and CDR2 SYGVQD (reference sequence). The CDR3 length is 13 residues. The V end was cut by 4 bases, the J end by 4 bases, with 7 bases between. As DNA, the CDR3 is TGCGCCAGCAGTGGACAGGTTAATGAAAAACTGTTTTTT. Amino acids: CASSGQVNEKLFF.

The chain is built from TRBV2 and TRBJ2-3; 7 bases line up with TRBD2. The ends lost 8 bases at V and 3 bases at J; junction bases unmatched: 11. CDR3 length equals 15 residues. The V gene's germline CDR1 is SNHLY and CDR2 FYNNEI. The CDR3 is CASREAGPRTDTQYF. The CDR3 DNA reads as TGTGCCAGCCGGGAGGCGGGGCCCCGGACAGATACGCAGTATTTT.

The CDR3 DNA is TGCAGCGTTGGCCCAGGAAGCTCCTACGAGCAGTACTTC. Amino acid sequence: CSVGPGSSYEQYF. The rearrangement uses TRBV29-1 and TRBJ2-5; D is unclear. The end of the DNA aligns better with TRBJ2-7, so the J call may be wrong. CDR1 is SQVTM, CDR2 ANQGSEA, per germline. CDR3 length: 13 residues.

This chain links TRBV5-5 with TRBJ1-4; 10 bases fit TRBD1. The germline gives CDR1 SGHKS, CDR2 YYEKEE (reference sequence). Trimming cost V 0 bases and J 7 bases; bases outside gene matches: 6. The CDR3 is 16 amino acids. Written as DNA, the CDR3 is TGTGCCAGCAGCTTGGTTTCGGACAGGGGGAGTGAAAAACTGTTTTTT. Translated: CASSLVSDRGSEKLFF. The variable domain in full, completed from reference TRBV5-5 and TRBJ1-4, reads DAGVTQSPTHLIKTRGQQVTLRCSPISGHKSVSWYQQVLGQGPQFIFQYYEKEERGRGNFPDRFSARQFPNYSSELNVNALLLGDSALYLCASSLVSDRGSEKLFFGSGTQLSVL.

This chain uses TRBV29-1 with TRBJ2-7; tentatively, D is TRBD1 (7 bases). The CDR3 length is 13 residues. Germline V gives CDR1 SQVTM, CDR2 ANQGSEA. V dropped 2 bases and J dropped 6 bases, with 14 bases sitting between them. CDR3 DNA: TGCAGCGTTGAACTTGCAGGGGGAGGCGAGCAGTACTTC. Translated: CSVELAGGGEQYF.

The genes are TRBV16 and TRBJ2-3; tentative D call: TRBD1 (6 bases). CDR1 is KGHSY and CDR2 is FQNENV in the germline V gene. Trimming removed 4 bases at V and 1 base at J, with 18 bases between. The CDR3 has 17 residues. CDR3 amino acids: CASSRPTVDRGTDTQYF. CDR3 DNA sequence: TGTGCCAGCAGCCGACCCACAGTGGACAGAGGCACAGATACGCAGTATTTT.

Regarding this clone: An end of the junction does not agree with germline; a read error may underlie this. The same CDR3 can be traced to other DNA sequences in this sample. V usage is TRBV5-7 and J usage is TRBJ2-2; 8 bases fit TRBD2. TRBV5-7 is sorted into the ORF group, with uncertain function. CDR3 length equals 18 residues. CDR3 DNA: TGTGCCAGCAGCTCGCCCATTACTAGCGGAAATGACACCGGGGAGTTGTTTTTT. Its protein is CASSSPITSGNDTGELFF.

This sequence joins TRBV18 and TRBJ2-6, with 11 bases that match TRBD2. This CDR3 spans 20 amino acids. Germline V gene lookup returns CDR1 KGHSH and CDR2 LQKENI. With 4 bases clipped from V and 0 bases from J, the junction kept 11 bases outside the gene matches. CDR3 sequence: CASSRELLAGANSGANVLTF. The CDR3 DNA is TGTGCCAGCTCACGGGAACTACTAGCGGGGGCCAACTCTGGGGCCAACGTCCTGACTTTC. Full variable domain (remainder filled in from reference TRBV18 and TRBJ2-6): NAGVMQNPRHLVRRRGQEARLRCSPMKGHSHVYWYRQLPEEGLKFMVYLQKENIIDESGMPKERFSAEFPKEGPSILRIQQVVRGDSAAYFCASSRELLAGANSGANVLTFGAGSRLTVL.

This clone was seen more than once but under ten times. The V and J genes are TRBV7-6 and TRBJ1-1; tentatively, D is TRBD1 (6 bases). Trimming stripped 4 bases from V and 2 bases from J, with 14 bases between. Germline assignment: CDR1 SGHVS and CDR2 FNYEAQ. CDR3 size: 15 residues. The CDR3 bases are TGTGCCAGCAGCTACAAGACAGGATTTAACACTGAAGCTTTCTTT. Translated, it gives CASSYKTGFNTEAFF.

In its sample, this clone was seen once. This chain uses TRBV5-1 with TRBJ1-2, with 7 bases aligning to TRBD1. V lost 0 bases and J lost 4; bases outside the gene matches: 3. CDR1 SGHRS and CDR2 YFSETQ come from the germline V gene. The CDR3 contains 14 residues. The CDR3 nucleotides read TGCGCCAGCAGCTTGGAGGGGGCGCTCTATGGCTACACCTTC. It is translated as CASSLEGALYGYTF.

The chain is built from TRBV27 and TRBJ1-1; D might be TRBD1 (6 bases). The CDR3 is 17 amino acids. CDR1 and CDR2 (germline): MNHEY, SMNVEV (reference sequence). The ends were cut back, 6 bases at V and 4 bases at J, with 24 bases in the middle. The CDR3 DNA follows: TGTGCCAGCAGCCCCCTGGGCAGGGGACCCAGGGGCACTGAAGCTTTCTTT. Encoded protein: CASSPLGRGPRGTEAFF.

The chain recombines TRBV14 with TRBJ2-7, with 8 bases matching TRBD2. The CDR3 loop spans 19 amino acids. Germline V gene sequence: CDR1 SGHDN, CDR2 FVKESK. V lost 4 bases, J lost 0 bases, and 17 bases stayed unmatched. CDR3 region: CASSPLGRGATLSSYEQYF. The CDR3 DNA sequence: TGTGCCAGCAGCCCCCTCGGGCGGGGGGCCACCTTAAGCTCCTACGAGCAGTACTTC.

The CDR3 region has the DNA TGTGCCAGCAGTGCAGGGACTAGCGGGGGGGTTGAGCAGTTCTTC. Amino acid sequence: CASSAGTSGGVEQFF. The chain employs TRBV2 and TRBJ2-1; 16 nucleotides align to TRBD2. This CDR3 comprises 15 residues. J gave up 9 bases and V 4 bases, and 3 bases lay outside the gene matches. The germline gives CDR1 SNHLY, CDR2 FYNNEI.